These 5 T cell receptor beta chains came from one sample sequenced in a study of T cell changes during pregnancy in multiple sclerosis. The repertoire was sequenced with immunoSEQ multiplex PCR; TCRdb's copy has only in-frame clones and lacks some. The table shows over 30,000 clones, with 80% to 90% occurring only once. Specimen: CD8+ T cells from peripheral blood mononuclear cells, collected in the third trimester of pregnancy. These receptors were obtained from a female donor with multiple sclerosis, enrolled in a pregnancy study.

V usage is TRBV7-9 and J usage is TRBJ2-7; the match to TRBD2 covers 11 bases. Per germline, CDR1 SEHNR and CDR2 FQNEAQ (reference sequence). The CDR3 runs to 16 residues. Trimming took 5 bases from V and 0 from J; bases not matched to a gene: 6. CDR3 sequence reads: CASSPTSGGPSYEQYF. The CDR3 region has the DNA TGTGCCAGCAGCCCTACTAGCGGGGGACCCTCCTACGAGCAGTACTTC. The variable domain in full, completed from reference TRBV7-9 and TRBJ2-7, reads DTGVSQNPRHKITKRGQNVTFRCDPISEHNRLYWYRQTLGQGPEFLTYFQNEAQLEKSRLLSDRFSAERPKGSFSTLEIQRTEQGDSAMYLCASSPTSGGPSYEQYFGPGTRLTVT.

V is TRBV9 and J is TRBJ2-1; D possibly corresponds to TRBD1 (5 bases). The CDR3 is 13 residues long. Germline V gives CDR1 SGDLS, CDR2 YYNGEE. Trimming removed 3 bases at V and 5 bases at J, with 9 bases between. CDR3 loop: CASSGTSDNEQFF. CDR3 DNA sequence: TGTGCCAGCAGCGGGACAAGCGACAATGAGCAGTTCTTC. The full variable domain, completed using reference TRBV9 and TRBJ2-1, is DSGVTQTPKHLITATGQRVTLRCSPRSGDLSVYWYQQSLDQGLQFLIQYYNGEERAKGNILERFSAQQFPDLHSELNLSSLELGDSALYFCASSGTSDNEQFFGPGTRLTVL.

This sequence joins TRBV5-5 and TRBJ1-2; D gene uncertain. The CDR3 spans 16 residues. Trimming left V 5 bases short and J 5 bases short, with 22 bases between. CDR1 and CDR2 from the germline V gene are SGHKS and YYEKEE (reference sequence). The CDR3 sequence is CASSLRDRGRLYGYTF. The DNA of the CDR3 is TGTGCCAGCAGTCTCCGGGATAGAGGGCGACTATATGGCTACACCTTC.

V is TRBV5-8 and J is TRBJ2-7, with a possible D match to TRBD1 (5 bases). The CDR3 consists of 15 residues. Trimming pared 1 base from V and 4 bases from J, leaving 15 bases between. Germline CDR1 SGHTS, CDR2 YDEGEE. CDR3 sequence (DNA): TGTGCCAGCAGCTTGAGGGGTTCATTGTCGTACGAGCAGTACTTC. It codes for CASSLRGSLSYEQYF.

V gene TRBV7-9 combines with J gene TRBJ2-5; tentatively, D is TRBD1 (6 bases). Per germline, CDR1 SEHNR and CDR2 FQNEAQ (reference sequence). Trimming shortened V by 6 bases and J by 3 bases, and 11 bases separated the two germline ends. This CDR3 is 13 amino acids long. The CDR3 reads CASSLRGEETQYF. The CDR3 DNA follows: TGTGCCAGCAGTCTCAGGGGTGAAGAGACCCAGTACTTC.